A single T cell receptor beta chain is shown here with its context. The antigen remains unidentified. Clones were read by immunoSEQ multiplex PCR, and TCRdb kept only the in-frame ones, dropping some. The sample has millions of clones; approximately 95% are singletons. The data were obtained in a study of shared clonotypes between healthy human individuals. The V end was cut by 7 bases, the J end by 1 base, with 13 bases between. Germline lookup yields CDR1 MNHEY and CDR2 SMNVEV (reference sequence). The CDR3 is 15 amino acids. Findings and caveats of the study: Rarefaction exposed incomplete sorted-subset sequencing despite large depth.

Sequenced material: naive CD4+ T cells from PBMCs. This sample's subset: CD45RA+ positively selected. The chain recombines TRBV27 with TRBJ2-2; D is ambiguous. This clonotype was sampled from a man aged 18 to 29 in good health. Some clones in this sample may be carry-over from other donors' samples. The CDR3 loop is CASTLSLLNTGELFF. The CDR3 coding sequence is TGTGCCAGCACACTAAGCCTCCTGAACACCGGGGAGCTGTTTTTT.